Listed below are T cell receptor beta chains from one sample, sequenced in a study of cytomegalovirus exposure and HLA in healthy donors. TCRdb's copy holds only in-frame clones and misses some; the assay was immunoSEQ multiplex PCR. The table has about 52,000 clones, about 50% seen once. The specimen was PBMCs. Source of these receptors: a human donor in good health. Both conserved end residues are part of each CDR3. A D gene is named only where the DNA matches it firmly. The size entry is marked missing in some rows and otherwise reads once, few, many or a size class.

v_gene: TRBV5-1; d_gene: NA; abundance: NA; j_gene: TRBJ2-5; len: 12; CDR3nt: TGCGCCAGCAGCTTACTCCAAGAGACCCAGTACTTC; CDR3aa: CASSLLQETQYF
v_gene: TRBV6-5; d_gene: NA; abundance: few; j_gene: TRBJ2-1; len: 11; CDR3nt: TGTGCCAGCACAGGCGCCAATGAGCAGTTCTTC; CDR3aa: CASTGANEQFF
v_gene: TRBV6-6; d_gene: NA; abundance: NA; j_gene: TRBJ2-7; len: 13; CDR3nt: TGTGCCAGCAGCCGCAGGGTCGGCGACGAGCAGTACTTC; CDR3aa: CASSRRVGDEQYF
v_gene: TRBV7-3; d_gene: NA; abundance: once; j_gene: TRBJ1-1; len: 13; CDR3nt: TGTGCCAGCAGCTTATCCGAGGGAACTGAAGCTTTCTTT; CDR3aa: CASSLSEGTEAFF
v_gene: TRBV4-1; d_gene: NA; abundance: few; j_gene: TRBJ1-1; len: 14; CDR3nt: TGCGCCAGCAGCCCCAATTTAAAGGGGACTGAAGCTTTCTTT; CDR3aa: CASSPNLKGTEAFF
v_gene: TRBV11-3; d_gene: NA; abundance: NA; j_gene: TRBJ2-3; len: 13; CDR3nt: TGTGCCAGCAGCTTTAGGGGTTCAGATACGCAGTATTTT; CDR3aa: CASSFRGSDTQYF
v_gene: TRBV30; d_gene: TRBD1; abundance: NA; j_gene: TRBJ1-3; len: 14; CDR3nt: TGTGCCTGGAGGGGACAGAGGATTGGAAACACCATATATTTT; CDR3aa: CAWRGQRIGNTIYF
v_gene: TRBV5-5; d_gene: NA; abundance: NA; j_gene: TRBJ2-7; len: 13; CDR3nt: TGTGCCAGCAGCTTTCAACAGGGCTACGAGCAGTACTTC; CDR3aa: CASSFQQGYEQYF
v_gene: TRBV11-1; d_gene: TRBD2; abundance: NA; j_gene: TRBJ2-7; len: 14; CDR3nt: TGTGCCAGCAGCTTCGAGCGGGGACCCTACGAGCAGTACTTC; CDR3aa: CASSFERGPYEQYF
v_gene: TRBV21-1; d_gene: NA; abundance: NA; j_gene: TRBJ2-5; len: 17; CDR3nt: TGTGCCAGCCTCGGCGGGACTAGCGGGGTAATCCAAGAGACCCAGTACTTC; CDR3aa: CASLGGTSGVIQETQYF
v_gene: TRBV5-5; d_gene: TRBD2; abundance: once; j_gene: TRBJ2-3; len: 17; CDR3nt: TGTGCCAGCAGCTCAGTACTAGCGGGGCGCTTCACAGATACGCAGTATTTT; CDR3aa: CASSSVLAGRFTDTQYF
v_gene: TRBV28; d_gene: TRBD2; abundance: NA; j_gene: TRBJ2-3; len: 15; CDR3nt: TGTGCCAGCAGTTCCTCGGGGGGGGCCGGGGATACGCAGTATTTT; CDR3aa: CASSSSGGAGDTQYF
v_gene: TRBV16; d_gene: NA; abundance: NA; j_gene: TRBJ1-5; len: 17; CDR3nt: TGTGCCAGCAGCCAATCGGGGGGGGCCCACCTCCTCAGGCCCCAGCATTTT; CDR3aa: CASSQSGGAHLLRPQHF
v_gene: TRBV6-5; d_gene: TRBD1; abundance: NA; j_gene: TRBJ1-1; len: 15; CDR3nt: TGTGCCAGCAACAGGGGGGAAATCAGGGGCACTGAAGCTTTCTTT; CDR3aa: CASNRGEIRGTEAFF
v_gene: TRBV30; d_gene: TRBD1; abundance: NA; j_gene: TRBJ1-2; len: 14; CDR3nt: TGTGCCTGGATCTGGACAGGCCGCAACTATGGCTACACCTTC; CDR3aa: CAWIWTGRNYGYTF
v_gene: TRBV20-1; d_gene: NA; abundance: NA; j_gene: TRBJ2-5; len: 11; CDR3nt: TGCAGTGCTAGAGGGGAGACCCACCAGTACTTC; CDR3aa: CSARGETHQYF
v_gene: TRBV7-9; d_gene: TRBD1; abundance: NA; j_gene: TRBJ1-2; len: 18; CDR3nt: TGTGCCAGCAGCTTAGCTACAGGGGGCTCTGGAGCTAACTATGGCTACACCTTC; CDR3aa: CASSLATGGSGANYGYTF
v_gene: TRBV7-3; d_gene: TRBD1; abundance: few; j_gene: TRBJ1-1; len: 15; CDR3nt: TGTGCCAGCTCCCCGACAGGGGGCTCAAGGACTGAAGCTTTCTTT; CDR3aa: CASSPTGGSRTEAFF
v_gene: TRBV5-1; d_gene: TRBD1; abundance: NA; j_gene: TRBJ1-2; len: 13; CDR3nt: TGCGCCAGCAGCTCCGACAGGGGCTATGGCTACACCTTC; CDR3aa: CASSSDRGYGYTF
v_gene: TRBV29-1; d_gene: NA; abundance: NA; j_gene: TRBJ1-5; len: 13; CDR3nt: TGCAGCGTCACCGGACAGAGAGATCAGCCCCAGCATTTT; CDR3aa: CSVTGQRDQPQHF
v_gene: TRBV5-1; d_gene: TRBD1; abundance: NA; j_gene: TRBJ1-2; len: 13; CDR3nt: TGCGCCAGCAGCTTGGTTGGACAGGGGGGCTACACCTTC; CDR3aa: CASSLVGQGGYTF
v_gene: TRBV25-1; d_gene: TRBD1; abundance: NA; j_gene: TRBJ1-1; len: 15; CDR3nt: TGTGCCAGCAGTGACTTAGGGACAGGGAACACTGAAGCTTTCTTT; CDR3aa: CASSDLGTGNTEAFF
v_gene: TRBV5-1; d_gene: TRBD1; abundance: NA; j_gene: TRBJ1-1; len: 16; CDR3nt: TGCGCCAGCAGCTTATTACAGGGGGGTAGCGGCACTGAAGCTTTCTTT; CDR3aa: CASSLLQGGSGTEAFF
v_gene: TRBV11-2; d_gene: TRBD2; abundance: NA; j_gene: TRBJ2-7; len: 15; CDR3nt: TGTGCCAGCAGCTCCGCCGGGACTACCTCCTACGAGCAGTACTTC; CDR3aa: CASSSAGTTSYEQYF
v_gene: TRBV5-1; d_gene: TRBD1; abundance: few; j_gene: TRBJ1-2; len: 14; CDR3nt: TGCGCCAGCAGCGCCTCGGGACAGAGCTATGGCTACACCTTC; CDR3aa: CASSASGQSYGYTF
v_gene: TRBV7-2; d_gene: NA; abundance: NA; j_gene: TRBJ2-3; len: 16; CDR3nt: TGTGCCAGCAGGTCGGGACTGGGGACCTTGGCAGATACGCAGTATTTT; CDR3aa: CASRSGLGTLADTQYF
v_gene: TRBV9; d_gene: NA; abundance: NA; j_gene: TRBJ1-1; len: 13; CDR3nt: TGTGCCAGCAGCCTCCTAGCGAACACTGAAGCTTTCTTT; CDR3aa: CASSLLANTEAFF
v_gene: TRBV7-2; d_gene: NA; abundance: NA; j_gene: TRBJ1-6; len: 12; CDR3nt: TGTGCCAGCAGCTTAGAATATACACCCCTCCACTTT; CDR3aa: CASSLEYTPLHF
v_gene: TRBV4-2; d_gene: TRBD1; abundance: few; j_gene: TRBJ1-2; len: 16; CDR3nt: TGTGCCAGCAGCCGGATGGGACAGGGTGTAGCCTATGGCTACACCTTC; CDR3aa: CASSRMGQGVAYGYTF
v_gene: TRBV5-1; d_gene: NA; abundance: few; j_gene: TRBJ2-5; len: 16; CDR3nt: TGCGCCAGCAGCAGGCCGATCCCCAGGGGTGGGGAGACCCAGTACTTC; CDR3aa: CASSRPIPRGGETQYF
v_gene: TRBV30; d_gene: TRBD1; abundance: NA; j_gene: TRBJ1-6; len: 14; CDR3nt: TGTGCCGGACGGTCCGGGACAGATTTTTCACCCCTCCACTTT; CDR3aa: CAGRSGTDFSPLHF
v_gene: TRBV5-1; d_gene: NA; abundance: NA; j_gene: TRBJ1-2; len: 16; CDR3nt: TGCGCCAGCAGCCAGGCCTCGGGCAGGGGTGCAAATGGCTACACCTTC; CDR3aa: CASSQASGRGANGYTF
v_gene: TRBV7-2; d_gene: TRBD1; abundance: NA; j_gene: TRBJ1-5; len: 16; CDR3nt: TGTGCCAGCAGCTCACAGGGGACCCATAGCAATCAGCCCCAGCATTTT; CDR3aa: CASSSQGTHSNQPQHF
v_gene: TRBV5-4; d_gene: NA; abundance: NA; j_gene: TRBJ1-1; len: 14; CDR3nt: TGTGCCAGCAGCTACATGACGGGGAACACTGAAGCTTTCTTT; CDR3aa: CASSYMTGNTEAFF
v_gene: TRBV10-3; d_gene: NA; abundance: NA; j_gene: TRBJ1-1; len: 13; CDR3nt: TGTGCCATCAGGGAGCTAGTGAACACTGAAGCTTTCTTT; CDR3aa: CAIRELVNTEAFF
v_gene: TRBV7-2; d_gene: TRBD2; abundance: NA; j_gene: TRBJ2-7; len: 18; CDR3nt: TGTGCCAGCAGCTCGGGACTAGCGGGGGGCCATAGCTCCTACGAGCAGTACTTC; CDR3aa: CASSSGLAGGHSSYEQYF
v_gene: TRBV11-2; d_gene: TRBD1; abundance: NA; j_gene: TRBJ2-1; len: 12; CDR3nt: TGTGCCAGCAGCTTGCGGACAGGGGAGCAGTTCTTC; CDR3aa: CASSLRTGEQFF
v_gene: TRBV6-1; d_gene: TRBD1; abundance: NA; j_gene: TRBJ2-1; len: 14; CDR3nt: TGTGCCAGCAGGGGGGACAGGGATGCGAATGAGCAGTTCTTC; CDR3aa: CASRGDRDANEQFF
v_gene: TRBV4-1; d_gene: TRBD1; abundance: NA; j_gene: TRBJ2-7; len: 12; CDR3nt: TGCGCCAGCAGCCAAGCAGGGGGACGCCGGTACTTC; CDR3aa: CASSQAGGRRYF
v_gene: TRBV30; d_gene: TRBD1; abundance: few; j_gene: TRBJ1-6; len: 14; CDR3nt: TGTGCCTGGAGTTCAGGGACAGCCAATTCACCCCTCCACTTT; CDR3aa: CAWSSGTANSPLHF
v_gene: TRBV10-1; d_gene: TRBD2; abundance: NA; j_gene: TRBJ2-1; len: 19; CDR3nt: TGCGCCAGCAGTGGCCCGGGACTAGCGGGGGGGCTTCGCCCGAATGAGCAGTTCTTC; CDR3aa: CASSGPGLAGGLRPNEQFF
v_gene: TRBV19; d_gene: NA; abundance: NA; j_gene: TRBJ1-4; len: 14; CDR3nt: TGTGCCAGTAGTTCTCGACGGGGAGGTGAAAAACTGTTTTTT; CDR3aa: CASSSRRGGEKLFF
v_gene: TRBV5-1; d_gene: NA; abundance: NA; j_gene: TRBJ2-2; len: 14; CDR3nt: TGCGCCAGCAGCTTGGGACACGACACCGGGGAGCTGTTTTTT; CDR3aa: CASSLGHDTGELFF
v_gene: TRBV7-2; d_gene: NA; abundance: few; j_gene: TRBJ1-5; len: 14; CDR3nt: TGTGCCAGCAGCCAGGGTAGGAGCAATCAGCCCCAGCATTTT; CDR3aa: CASSQGRSNQPQHF
v_gene: TRBV5-6; d_gene: NA; abundance: NA; j_gene: TRBJ2-3; len: 12; CDR3nt: TGTGCCAGCAGCTTACTCACAGATACGCAGTATTTT; CDR3aa: CASSLLTDTQYF
v_gene: TRBV18; d_gene: NA; abundance: NA; j_gene: TRBJ1-2; len: 14; CDR3nt: TGTGCCAGCTCACCTGAGAGGGGGACCTATGGCTACACCTTC; CDR3aa: CASSPERGTYGYTF
v_gene: TRBV9; d_gene: NA; abundance: NA; j_gene: TRBJ1-1; len: 13; CDR3nt: TGTGCCAGCAGCGTCACAAGGAACACTGAAGCTTTCTTT; CDR3aa: CASSVTRNTEAFF
v_gene: TRBV7-9; d_gene: TRBD2; abundance: few; j_gene: TRBJ2-7; len: 11; CDR3nt: TGTGCCAGCAGCCTAAGGGACTACTGGGACTTC; CDR3aa: CASSLRDYWDF
v_gene: TRBV18; d_gene: NA; abundance: once; j_gene: TRBJ1-2; len: 15; CDR3nt: TGTGCCAGCTCACCAACAGAGATAGTGGGCTATGGCTACACCTTC; CDR3aa: CASSPTEIVGYGYTF
v_gene: TRBV6-5; d_gene: TRBD1; abundance: NA; j_gene: TRBJ2-7; len: 15; CDR3nt: TGTGCCAGCAGTTCGACCGGGACAGGGAGGGACGAGCAGTACTTC; CDR3aa: CASSSTGTGRDEQYF
v_gene: TRBV9; d_gene: NA; abundance: once; j_gene: TRBJ2-7; len: 14; CDR3nt: TGTGCCAGCAGCGTAGCTGACTACCGGTACGAGCAGTACTTC; CDR3aa: CASSVADYRYEQYF
v_gene: TRBV2; d_gene: NA; abundance: NA; j_gene: TRBJ2-1; len: 15; CDR3nt: TGTGCCAGCAGGGGGGGACAGACCTACAACAATGAGCAGTTCTTC; CDR3aa: CASRGGQTYNNEQFF
v_gene: TRBV4-2; d_gene: NA; abundance: NA; j_gene: TRBJ1-5; len: 12; CDR3nt: TGTGCCAGCAGCCAAGAGTCCGGGACCCAGCATTTT; CDR3aa: CASSQESGTQHF
v_gene: TRBV29-1; d_gene: TRBD1; abundance: NA; j_gene: TRBJ1-2; len: 13; CDR3nt: TGCAGCGTTGGACAGGGGGCGAGCTATGGCTACACCTTC; CDR3aa: CSVGQGASYGYTF
v_gene: TRBV7-3; d_gene: TRBD1; abundance: NA; j_gene: TRBJ2-1; len: 16; CDR3nt: TGTGCCAGCAGCTCCTCCGGGACAGGGGTGTACAATGAGCAGTTCTTC; CDR3aa: CASSSSGTGVYNEQFF